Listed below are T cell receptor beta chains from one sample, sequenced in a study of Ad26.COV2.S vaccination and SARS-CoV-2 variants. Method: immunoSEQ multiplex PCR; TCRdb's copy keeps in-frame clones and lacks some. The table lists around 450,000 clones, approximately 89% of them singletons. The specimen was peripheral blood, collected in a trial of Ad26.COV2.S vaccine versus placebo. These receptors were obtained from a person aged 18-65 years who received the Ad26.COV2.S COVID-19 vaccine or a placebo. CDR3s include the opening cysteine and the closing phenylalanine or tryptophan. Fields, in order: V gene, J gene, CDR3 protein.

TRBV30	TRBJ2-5	CAWSEGVSETQYF
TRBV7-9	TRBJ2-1	CASSLALRGPYNEQFF
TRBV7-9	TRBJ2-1	CASSRGGFGGNNEQFF
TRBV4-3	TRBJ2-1	CASSPLGGPVSRGPRNEQFF
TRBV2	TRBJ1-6	CASSDRSSYNSPLHF
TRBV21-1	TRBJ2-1	CASSKGRRVGASYNEQFF
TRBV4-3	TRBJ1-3	CASSQEVVLRNTIYF
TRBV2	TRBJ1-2	CASGDLGYTF
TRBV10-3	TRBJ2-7	CAISESGDGDYEQYF
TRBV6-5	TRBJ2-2	CASSYTTETGELFF
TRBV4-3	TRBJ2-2	CASSQESGISNGELFF
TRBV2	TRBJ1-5	CAGRRDSNQPQHF
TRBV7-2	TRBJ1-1	CASSDITGKAFF
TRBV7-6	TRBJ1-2	CASSLTQGPINYGYTF
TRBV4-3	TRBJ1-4	CASSQSTGTGVEKLFF
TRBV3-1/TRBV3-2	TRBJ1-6	CASSLNLASYNSPLHF
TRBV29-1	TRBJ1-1	CSVVWKDDEAFF
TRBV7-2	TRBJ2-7	CASSPTLAGNYEQYF
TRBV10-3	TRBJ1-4	CAIRSGTGSGEKLFF
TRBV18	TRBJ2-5	CASSPDQETQYF
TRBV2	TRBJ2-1	CATKDGSTYNEQFF
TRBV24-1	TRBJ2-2	CATKAAGELFF
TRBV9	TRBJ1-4	CASSPGYYEKLFF
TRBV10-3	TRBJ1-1	CAISQSDRVNTEAFF
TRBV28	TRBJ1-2	CASNAWGHPRSDGYTF
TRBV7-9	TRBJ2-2	CASSLRRGAGPGELFF
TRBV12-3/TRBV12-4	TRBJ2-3	CASSSRGTQYF
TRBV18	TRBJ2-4	CASSLGQVLAKNIQYF
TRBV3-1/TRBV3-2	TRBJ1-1	CASSQGWQQVGAFF
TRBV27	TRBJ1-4	CAGRGPGANSEKLFF
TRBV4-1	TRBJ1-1	CASSQVLDTEAFF
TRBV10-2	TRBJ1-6	CASSQIVGNNSPLHF
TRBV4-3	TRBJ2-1	CASSQDRVRESYNEQFF
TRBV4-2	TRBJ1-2	CASRRPGNYGYTF
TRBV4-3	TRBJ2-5	CASSQDVGGSRQETQYF
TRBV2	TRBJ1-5	CASSLEDRFMNQPQHF
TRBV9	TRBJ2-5	CASSPRVLGETQYF
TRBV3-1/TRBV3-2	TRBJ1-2	CASSQDVLSTYGYTF
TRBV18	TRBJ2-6	CASSPTARTHSGANVLTF
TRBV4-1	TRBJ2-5	CASSQVGSGNEETQYF
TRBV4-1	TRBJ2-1	CASSPPGLALNEQFF
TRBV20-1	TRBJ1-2	CSARRDYGYTF
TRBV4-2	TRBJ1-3	CASSRGALDSSGNTIYF
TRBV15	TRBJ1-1	CATSRFQSVSQGEAFF
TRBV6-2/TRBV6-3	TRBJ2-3	CASSDLPSTDTQYF
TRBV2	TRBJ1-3	CASSALQGFTGNTIYF
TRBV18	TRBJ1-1	CASSPLDRGTAEAFF
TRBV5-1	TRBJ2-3	CASSFLQGPDTQYF
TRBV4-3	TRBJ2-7	CASSQDQRGKHEQYF
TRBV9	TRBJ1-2	CASSVGRDDGYTF
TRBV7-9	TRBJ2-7	CASSLAKDGSYEQYF
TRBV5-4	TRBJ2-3	CASSLIPLQGSLTDTQYF